The present T cell receptor (beta chain) was sequenced within a study of T cells in Graves' hyperthyroidism and ophthalmopathy. Whole-study results and caveats: The authors' 13 V-J model separated ophthalmopathy from stable hyperthyroidism. Among thyroid clonotypes expanded above 0.001, most also appeared in blood.

This clonotype was observed a handful of times. The antigen remains undetermined. V was cut by 0 bases and J by 0 bases, with 15 bases left in between. The CDR3 runs to 19 residues. Germline loops: CDR1 PRHDT, CDR2 FYEKMQ (reference sequence). Authors of the study amplified TCR beta CDR3 regions from RNA transcripts. Primed by the HTBI set, a first-round RT-PCR was run on the TCR CDR3. MiXCR was run by TCRdb on the multiplex PCR reads, yielding one entry per CDR3 protein. The profile covers 750,000 to 900,000 distinct CDR3 sequences, with 35% to 40% appearing a single time and 8.9% taken by the ten largest. Exclusions: uncontrolled infection, other autoimmune disease, pregnancy, lactation. The authors took PBMCs from 8.5 to 10 ml fresh peripheral blood.

The specimen was blood. The V gene is TRBV13, the J gene TRBJ2-6; D remains unclear. The sequence derives from a man younger than 35 with Graves' hyperthyroidism. Written as DNA, the CDR3 is TGTGCCAGCAGCTTAGGCCTTTGGCAGCCAGTCTCTGGGGCCAACGTCCTGACTTTC. Amino acid sequence: CASSLGLWQPVSGANVLTF.